This TCR beta chain is from a study of T cell repertoires in ileal Crohn's disease. Study background: At surgery, about 38% of patients smoked, with median disease duration roughly 8.3 years. Every patient was operated on for stricturing (about 60%) or penetrating (roughly 39%) complications.

General study findings and limits: High-frequency clones were more common in sorted CD8 than CD4 cells.

In germline, CDR1 is MNHEY, CDR2 SMNVEV (reference sequence). The length of the CDR3 is 15 residues. V gave up 9 bases and J gave up 7 bases, with 23 bases separating them. In the case of this clone: Its antigen remains unknown.

Profiling relied on immunoSEQ multiplex PCR, and the TCRdb table lists in-frame clones only, not all of them. Of fewer than 4,000 clones detected, 82% appear once; the ten largest clones hold about 7.3%. The sequenced material came from ileal tissue. The source of this sequence is an adult with Crohn's disease. The chain employs TRBV27 and TRBJ2-3; D perhaps matches TRBD1 (6 bases). CDR3 DNA: TGTGCCAGTGTACAGGGACGAGCAGGGCTAAATACGCAGTATTTT. Its protein is CASVQGRAGLNTQYF.